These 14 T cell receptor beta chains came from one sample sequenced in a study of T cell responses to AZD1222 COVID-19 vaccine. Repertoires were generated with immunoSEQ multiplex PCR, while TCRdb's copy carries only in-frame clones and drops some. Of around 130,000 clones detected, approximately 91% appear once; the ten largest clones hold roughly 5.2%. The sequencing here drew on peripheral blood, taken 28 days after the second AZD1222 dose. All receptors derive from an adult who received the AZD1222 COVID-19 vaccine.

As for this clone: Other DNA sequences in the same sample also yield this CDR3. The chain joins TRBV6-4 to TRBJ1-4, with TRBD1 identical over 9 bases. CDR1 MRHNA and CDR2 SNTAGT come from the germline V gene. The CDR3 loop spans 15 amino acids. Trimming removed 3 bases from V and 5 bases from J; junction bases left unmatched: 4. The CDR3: CASSEQGAPNEKLFF. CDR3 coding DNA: TGTGCCAGCAGTGAACAGGGGGCGCCGAATGAAAAACTGTTTTTT.

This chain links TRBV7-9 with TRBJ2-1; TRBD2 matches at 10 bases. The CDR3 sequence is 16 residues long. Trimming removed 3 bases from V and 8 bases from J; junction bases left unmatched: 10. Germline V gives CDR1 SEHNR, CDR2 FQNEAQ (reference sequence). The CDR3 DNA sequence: TGTGCCAGCAGCTTGGCGCTAGCGGGAGTCGGGGATGAGCAGTTCTTC. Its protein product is CASSLALAGVGDEQFF. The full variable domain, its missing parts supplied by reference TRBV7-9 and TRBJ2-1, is DTGVSQNPRHKITKRGQNVTFRCDPISEHNRLYWYRQTLGQGPEFLTYFQNEAQLEKSRLLSDRFSAERPKGSFSTLEIQRTEQGDSAMYLCASSLALAGVGDEQFFGPGTRLTVL.

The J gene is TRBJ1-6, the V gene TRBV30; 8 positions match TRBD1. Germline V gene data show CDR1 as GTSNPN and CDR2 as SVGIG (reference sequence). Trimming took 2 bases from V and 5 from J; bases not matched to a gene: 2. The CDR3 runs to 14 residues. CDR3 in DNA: TGTGCCTGGAGTAGGGGACAGGATAATTCACCCCTCCACTTT. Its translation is CAWSRGQDNSPLHF.

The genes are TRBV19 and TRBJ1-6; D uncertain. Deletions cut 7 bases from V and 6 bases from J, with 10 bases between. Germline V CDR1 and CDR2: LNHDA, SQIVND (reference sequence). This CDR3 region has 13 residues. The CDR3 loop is CASKDRFNSPLHF. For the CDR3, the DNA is TGTGCCAGTAAGGACCGTTTTAATTCACCCCTCCACTTT.

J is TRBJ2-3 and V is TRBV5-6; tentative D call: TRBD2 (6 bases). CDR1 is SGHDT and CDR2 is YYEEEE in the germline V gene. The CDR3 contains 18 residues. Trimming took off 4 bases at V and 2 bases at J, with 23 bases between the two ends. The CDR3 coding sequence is TGTGCCAGCAGCAGCACCGGGACTGGATCACTAATCACAGATACGCAGTATTTT. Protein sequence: CASSSTGTGSLITDTQYF.

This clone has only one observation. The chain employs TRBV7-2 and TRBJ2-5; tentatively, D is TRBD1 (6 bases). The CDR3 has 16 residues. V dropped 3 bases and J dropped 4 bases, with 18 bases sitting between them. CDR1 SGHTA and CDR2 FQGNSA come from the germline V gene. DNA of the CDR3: TGTGCCAGCAGCTTGAGGACAGCTAACAATGGAGAGACCCAGTACTTC. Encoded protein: CASSLRTANNGETQYF.

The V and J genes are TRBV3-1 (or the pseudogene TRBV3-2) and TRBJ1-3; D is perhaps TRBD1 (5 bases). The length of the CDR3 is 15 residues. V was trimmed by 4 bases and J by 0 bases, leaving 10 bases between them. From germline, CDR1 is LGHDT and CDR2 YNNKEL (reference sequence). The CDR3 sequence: CASSLRQSSGNTIYF. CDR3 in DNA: TGTGCCAGCAGCCTACGACAGAGCTCTGGAAACACCATATATTTT.

The DNA of the CDR3 is TGTGCCATCAGTGAGTCGGGATGGGGGAGGGGTTCACCCCTCCACTTT. Translated, it gives CAISESGWGRGSPLHF. The rearrangement joins TRBV10-3 to TRBJ1-6, with D perhaps matching TRBD1 (5 bases). CDR3 length: 16 amino acids. V was cut by 0 bases and J by 9 bases, with 15 bases left in between. Germline CDR1 reads ENHRY; CDR2 reads SYGVKD.

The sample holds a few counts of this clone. The CDR3 here is CASSLAGQGSTDTQYF. The CDR3, as DNA: TGTGCCAGCAGCTTGGCTGGACAGGGAAGCACAGATACGCAGTATTTT. V is TRBV5-4 and J is TRBJ2-3, with TRBD1 matching 8 bases. The length of the CDR3 is 16 residues. V lost 0 bases and J lost 0; bases outside the gene matches: 3. Germline values: CDR1 SGHNT, CDR2 YYREEE (reference sequence).

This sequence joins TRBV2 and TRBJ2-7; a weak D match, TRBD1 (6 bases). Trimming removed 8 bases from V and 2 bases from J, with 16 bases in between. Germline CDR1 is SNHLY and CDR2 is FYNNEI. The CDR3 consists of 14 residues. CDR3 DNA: TGTGCCAGCCACCTTAGGACAGTTGCCTACGAGCAGTACTTC. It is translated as CASHLRTVAYEQYF.

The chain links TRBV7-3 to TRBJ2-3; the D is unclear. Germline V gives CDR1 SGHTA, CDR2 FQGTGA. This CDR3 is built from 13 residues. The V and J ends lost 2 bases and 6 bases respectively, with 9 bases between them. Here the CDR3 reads CASSLGPPDTQYF. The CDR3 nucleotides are TGTGCCAGCAGCTTAGGGCCCCCGGATACGCAGTATTTT.

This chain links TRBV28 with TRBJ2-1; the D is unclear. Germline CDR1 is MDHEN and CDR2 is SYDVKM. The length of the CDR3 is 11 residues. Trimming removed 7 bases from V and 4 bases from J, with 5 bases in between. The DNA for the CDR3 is TGTGCCAGCAACCTTTACAATGAGCAGTTCTTC. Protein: CASNLYNEQFF.

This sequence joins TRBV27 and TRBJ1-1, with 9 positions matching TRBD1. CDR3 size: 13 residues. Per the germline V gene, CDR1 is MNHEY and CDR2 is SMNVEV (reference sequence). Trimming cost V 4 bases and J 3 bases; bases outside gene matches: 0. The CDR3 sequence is CASSWDRDTEAFF. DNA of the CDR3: TGTGCCAGCAGTTGGGACAGGGACACTGAAGCTTTCTTT.

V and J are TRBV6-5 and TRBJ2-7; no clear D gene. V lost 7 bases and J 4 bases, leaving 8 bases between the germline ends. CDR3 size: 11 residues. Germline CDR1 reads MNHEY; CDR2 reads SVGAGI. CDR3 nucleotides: TGTGCCAGCACTTCAGGTTACGAGCAGTACTTC. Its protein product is CASTSGYEQYF.